Shown below are 21 T cell receptor beta chains from a single sample sequenced in a study of human T cells and chemical hapten exposure. Sample time point: patch test 3, about 24 weeks after DPC sensitization. The treatment: therapeutic diphenylcyclopropenone sensitization with weekly scalp DPC. TCRdb used MiXCR to reprocess the RACE reads, holding one entry per CDR3 protein. This table has 150,000 to 200,000 distinct CDR3 sequences, 28% appearing once. This material consisted of whole blood, taken in connection with sensitization to the hapten diphenylcyclopropenone (DPC). The receptors come from a woman between 18 and 30 years old with alopecia areata. Some clones in this sample may be carry-over from other donors' samples.

This clonotype was seen a few times. This rearrangement joins TRBV3-1 to TRBJ1-1; D is unresolved. The V gene's germline CDR1 is LGHDT and CDR2 YNNKEL (reference sequence). The ends were cut back, 2 bases at V and 8 bases at J, with 12 bases in the middle. The CDR3 covers 13 residues. The CDR3 bases are TGTGCCAGCAGCCAATTGGGGTTTATGGAAGCTTTCTTT. Translating it yields CASSQLGFMEAFF.

The chain is built from TRBV4-1 and TRBJ2-3; D possibly matches TRBD1 or TRBD2 (5 bases each). This CDR3 is 17 amino acids long. The germline V and J ends were trimmed by 4 bases and 1 base, with 18 bases remaining between them. Germline V gives CDR1 MGHRA, CDR2 YSYEKL. In DNA form, the CDR3 reads TGCGCCAGCAGCCGGGGCCAGTCCGGACTCGGCACAGATACGCAGTATTTT. Translated: CASSRGQSGLGTDTQYF.

This clonotype was detected once. A junction boundary mismatches the germline segment, possibly from a read error. This sequence joins TRBV29-1 and TRBJ1-1; D gene uncertain. CDR3 size: 11 residues. Germline V CDR1 and CDR2: SQVTM, ANQGSEA. DNA of the CDR3: TGCAGCGTTGAAGGAGGGTCTGAGGCTTTCTTT. Translated: CSVEGGSEAFF.

The chain employs TRBV11-1 and TRBJ1-6, with D unresolved. Trimming left V 5 bases short and J 12 bases short, with 14 bases between. Germline CDR1 reads SGHAT; CDR2 reads FQDESV (reference sequence). CDR3 length: 13 residues. CDR3 coding DNA: TGTGCCAGCAGCCAAAGGCCGGGGATACCCCTCCACTTT. Its translation is CASSQRPGIPLHF.

V gene TRBV7-2 combines with J gene TRBJ2-5; a weak D match, TRBD2 (6 bases). This CDR3 comprises 14 residues. Germline lookup yields CDR1 SGHTA and CDR2 FQGNSA. Deletions cut 2 bases from V and 4 bases from J, with 11 bases between. DNA of the CDR3: TGTGCCAGCAGCTTAAACCTAGCGACAGAGACCCAGTACTTC. It specifies CASSLNLATETQYF.

V usage is TRBV9 and J usage is TRBJ2-5; 8 bases align to TRBD2. V dropped 4 bases and J dropped 5; count of bases not matched to a gene: 10. Per the germline V gene, CDR1 is SGDLS and CDR2 is YYNGEE. The CDR3 is made up of 15 amino acids. This CDR3 is CASSHTGTRGETQYF. The CDR3 nucleotides read TGTGCCAGCAGCCACACCGGGACTAGGGGTGAGACCCAGTACTTC.

The sample holds many counts of this clonotype. The chain is built from TRBV4-3 and TRBJ2-3; perhaps TRBD2 as D (7 bases). The V end lost 3 bases, the J end lost 2 bases, and 15 bases lay between the germline ends. In germline, CDR1 is LGHNA, CDR2 YSLEER. This CDR3 region has 16 residues. The CDR3 DNA reads as TGCGCCAGCAGCCAGGACGCGGGGGCCCTCACAGATACGCAGTATTTT. Translating it yields CASSQDAGALTDTQYF.

The chain joins TRBV11-1 to TRBJ2-1, with D perhaps TRBD1 (6 bases). Germline CDR1 and CDR2: SGHAT and FQDESV (reference sequence). Trimming took off 5 bases at V and 9 bases at J, with 17 bases between the two ends. There are 14 residues in the CDR3. The CDR3 DNA is TGTGCCAGCAGCGAAGGGGGTCTTGGGGTTGAGCAGTTCTTC. Translating gives CASSEGGLGVEQFF.

This clonotype occurred a few times. The V call is TRBV3-1, the J call TRBJ2-1; TRBD2 aligns across 12 bases. The CDR3 is 15 amino acids. Germline-derived CDR1 and CDR2 are LGHDT and YNNKEL (reference sequence). Losses at the gene ends were 1 base for V and 7 bases for J; bases not matched to a gene: 2. In nucleotides, the CDR3 is TGTGCCAGCAGCCAAGCTAGCGGGGGGGAAAATGAGCAGTTCTTC. Translating it yields CASSQASGGENEQFF.

This chain joins TRBV5-4 and TRBJ2-3; D is uncertain. The CDR3 consists of 13 residues. Germline V gives CDR1 SGHNT, CDR2 YYREEE (reference sequence). Trimming cost V 0 bases and J 6 bases, with 8 bases left between them. The CDR3 bases are TGTGCCAGCAGCTTGGGAGCCTTTGATACGCAGTATTTT. This sequence encodes CASSLGAFDTQYF.

The table lists this clonotype with many counts. The chain carries TRBV20-1 and TRBJ2-7, with 8 bases fitting TRBD1. Germline trimming cut 6 bases from V and 6 bases from J; bases unmatched to any gene: 10. Germline CDR1 DFQATT, CDR2 SNEGSKA (reference sequence). The CDR3 has 13 amino acids. The CDR3 region has the DNA TGCAGTGCGGGGACAGGAGGTACCCTCGAGCAGTACTTC. Protein product: CSAGTGGTLEQYF.

The chain links TRBV27 to TRBJ1-1; no definite D call. V was clipped by 10 bases and J by 2 bases, with 14 bases between them. The CDR3 covers 13 residues. The germline gives CDR1 MNHEY, CDR2 SMNVEV (reference sequence). The CDR3 DNA is TGTGCCACCAAGGACCGGGAAAACACTGAAGCTTTCTTT. Its protein product is CATKDRENTEAFF.

This clonotype showed up just a few times. The J gene is TRBJ2-7, the V gene TRBV9, with D uncertain. This CDR3 is built from 14 residues. Trimming shortened V by 0 bases and J by 0 bases, and 7 bases separated the two germline ends. The germline gives CDR1 SGDLS, CDR2 YYNGEE. CDR3 bases: TGTGCCAGCAGCGTAGAGAGTAGCTCCTACGAGCAGTACTTC. This gives the protein CASSVESSSYEQYF.

This clonotype was found a few times. This CDR3 reads CASSTKGGPYNEQFF. The CDR3 DNA reads as TGTGCCAGCAGCACGAAAGGCGGGCCCTACAATGAGCAGTTCTTC. The chain couples TRBV27 to TRBJ2-1, with a weak D call TRBD2 (5 bases). This CDR3 is 15 amino acids long. Germline CDR1 is MNHEY and CDR2 is SMNVEV (reference sequence). Trimming took 6 bases from V and 2 from J, leaving 14 bases between them.

This clonotype was found a few times. The chain joins TRBV19 to TRBJ2-3; D uncertain. This CDR3 spans 12 amino acids. The V gene lost 3 bases and the J gene lost 4 bases, with 5 bases spanning the gap. Germline CDR1 LNHDA, CDR2 SQIVND (reference sequence). The DNA of the CDR3 is TGTGCCAGTAGTATTACGGCAGATACGCAGTATTTT. Translating gives CASSITADTQYF.

This clonotype was counted only a few times. The chain joins TRBV4-1 to TRBJ2-1; D is unclear. The V and J ends lost 2 bases and 3 bases respectively, with 8 bases between them. This CDR3 has 14 amino acids. Germline assignment: CDR1 MGHRA and CDR2 YSYEKL. CDR3 sequence reads: CASSQPGSYNEQFF. The CDR3 region has the DNA TGCGCCAGCAGCCAACCGGGCAGCTACAATGAGCAGTTCTTC.

This rearrangement joins TRBV10-2 to TRBJ2-7, with D possibly matching TRBD2 (6 bases). V was trimmed by 7 bases and J by 7 bases, leaving 11 bases between them. Germline V gene sequence: CDR1 WSHSY, CDR2 SAAADI. CDR3 size: 11 residues. CDR3 in DNA: TGCGCCAGCACCCCCGGGGGAGAGCAGTACTTC. It codes for CASTPGGEQYF.

The chain joins TRBV20-1 to TRBJ1-2; 10 nucleotides align to TRBD1. Germline V lookup: CDR1 DFQATT, CDR2 SNEGSKA (reference sequence). This CDR3 has 12 residues. V shed 3 bases and J 11 bases; nucleotides not matched to a gene: 6. Here the CDR3 reads CSASRRDRGYTF. The CDR3 bases are TGCAGTGCTAGCCGAAGGGACAGGGGTTACACCTTC.

This clonotype was counted a few times. V gene TRBV7-9 combines with J gene TRBJ2-4, with D possibly called TRBD1 or TRBD2 (5 bases each). The V end was cut by 6 bases, the J end by 0 bases, with 15 bases between. Germline assignment: CDR1 SEHNR and CDR2 FQNEAQ (reference sequence). The CDR3 extends over 16 amino acids. CDR3 sequence (DNA): TGTGCCAGCAGTTTCGCCTCGAGGGGAGCCAAAAACATTCAGTACTTC. This codes for CASSFASRGAKNIQYF.

The chain uses TRBV20-1 and TRBJ2-5; D is possibly TRBD1 (5 bases). The CDR3 extends over 14 amino acids. V shed 0 bases and J shed 11 bases, with 19 bases lying between them. CDR1 and CDR2 from the germline V gene are DFQATT and SNEGSKA (reference sequence). The chain's CDR3 is CSARDGQKPTPQYF. In DNA, the CDR3 is TGCAGTGCTAGAGATGGACAAAAACCAACACCGCAGTACTTC.

This clonotype appeared a few times. The CDR3 sequence: CSAATGVGNQPQHF. As DNA, the CDR3 is TGCAGTGCTGCTACAGGGGTGGGCAATCAGCCCCAGCATTTT. The chain carries TRBV20-1 and TRBJ1-5; the match to TRBD1 covers 7 bases. The CDR3 runs to 14 residues. V was clipped by 5 bases and J by 2 bases; unmatched bases: 6. From germline, CDR1 is DFQATT and CDR2 SNEGSKA (reference sequence).